This T cell receptor beta chain was found in a study of blood T cells in healthy people across ages (dated by TCRdb to about 2015). Concerning the study at large: In model experiments, template switching captured roughly one uniquely barcoded TCR beta cDNA molecule for every two T cells. To avoid experimental bias, donors of different ages were distributed randomly across sequencing lanes. Donors were grouped into four age groups: young (average roughly 16 years), middle-aged (39), aged (about 60) and long-lived (around 82). Age-related changes in TCR beta repertoire diversity were measured in the study by deep sequencing normalized with unique cDNA molecular identifiers. Two additional independent replicas of 1 million unique cDNA reads from the same blood draw were analyzed for two donors (one aged 18 to 30 and one aged 80 or older).

This clonotype showed up many times. The antigen it binds to is not known. At one boundary the junction diverges from the germline segment, which might be a read error. The library was obtained by 5' RACE. The sequencing machine was an Illumina HiSeq 2500. A second roughly 7 to 12 cycle PCR used a sample-barcoded 5' primer and a J-beta primer mix. A unique molecular identifier was introduced onto each TCR beta cDNA molecule by a template-switch 5' adaptor carrying 12 random nucleotides. At least 3 million CDR3-containing paired-end reads were obtained from each sample. First-strand cDNA synthesis was performed from all RNA using the Mint cDNA synthesis kit, with priming by a TRBC-specific oligonucleotide. All cDNA was treated with uracil-DNA glycosylase and then went through a first 18-cycle PCR with the universal primers M1SS and BC2_uni_R. Processing in the source paper ran as follows. Normalization of each sample was performed by random selection of 1 million high-quality reads, each carrying a distinct molecular identifier. Reads with shared molecular identifiers were discarded instead of being binned into consensus sequences. MiTCR, run with a Q25 quality threshold and the strictest error-elimination algorithm, handled CDR3 identification, clonotype clustering and error correction. A nonparametric unseen species model with Euler transformation was used to estimate lower-bound total TCR beta diversity. TCRdb reanalyzed the raw reads on its own, using fastp at Q25 for trimming and MiXCR for clone calling, and kept in-frame beta chains. Rows are combined by CDR3 protein, so each entry shows the most common genes and DNA. TCRdb's processing, not the study's, gives the V and J calls here. A total of around 900,000 distinct CDR3 sequences appear in this sample, 25% to 35% of them only once. Roughly 17% of the sample is in the top ten clones.

On the study overall, not on this receptor specifically: Compared with the aged group, the long-lived group had more naive CD4+ T cells, fewer expanded clones and increased TCR diversity, suggesting age selection. There was a strong correlation between observed TCR beta diversity and the percentage of naive T cells measured by flow cytometry. Observed TCR beta diversity per million T cells fell roughly linearly with age, and a significant reduction was already apparent by age about 43. The CMV infection status of donors was not known, potentially confounding age-related changes in expanded clonotypes. Estimates of total diversity based on one million sequenced T cells were regarded as lower bounds and as underestimates. Conclusive comparison of naive and antigen-experienced compartments was prevented by the profiling of bulk unsorted PBMCs.

The donors were a few dozen Caucasian individuals from Russia, aged 6 to 90 years, who were systemically healthy. Each donor gave approximately 9.3 milliliters of peripheral blood, collected into EDTA-treated Vacutainer tubes. Ficoll-Paque density-gradient centrifugation was used to isolate PBMCs, with at least 6 million per sample. Total RNA, at least 6 micrograms per sample, was extracted from PBMCs with Trizol reagent. For every donor, an aliquot of PBMCs went through flow cytometry to measure the percentages of naive CD45RAhigh/CD27high T cells. The germline V gene (reference sequence) sets CDR1 to SEHNR and CDR2 to FQNEAQ. The CDR3 sequence holds 15 residues, the cysteine and phenylalanine included. Left in the record is the CDR3 DNA by itself, 45 bases read in frame from the first base.

The sequenced sample was blood. The chain uses TRBV7-9 and TRBJ1-5; TRBD1 is a possible D gene, resting on 5 matching bases. The TCR comes from a woman aged 80 or over in good health. CDR3 protein: CASSLAGDSNQPQHF. The nucleotides are TGCGCCAGCAGCTTGGCGGGGGATAGCAATCAGCCCCAGCATTTT.